The 15 T cell receptor beta chains below come from one sample, sequenced in a study of cytomegalovirus exposure and HLA in healthy donors. The PCR contained 60 Vbeta and 13 Jbeta primers. Generated by immunoSEQ multiplex PCR, the TCRdb table keeps only in-frame clones and is missing some. The table has roughly 120,000 clones, approximately 70% seen once; the top ten hold 5.4%. The specimen sequenced was PBMCs. The receptors were gathered from a woman in her 70s in good health and CMV-seropositive.

This clone was picked up a small number of times. This chain uses TRBV6-5 with TRBJ2-1, with 13 bases aligning to TRBD2. The CDR3 contains 16 residues. Germline CDR1 is MNHEY and CDR2 is SVGAGI. Germline trimming cut 2 bases from V and 8 bases from J; bases unmatched to any gene: 6. The CDR3 DNA sequence: TGTGCCAGCAGTTACCCACTAGCGGGGGGGCAGTATGAGCAGTTCTTC. Translated, it gives CASSYPLAGGQYEQFF.

The chain combines TRBV19 with TRBJ1-2, with TRBD1 matching over 7 bases. The CDR3 length is 13 residues. CDR1 is LNHDA, CDR2 SQIVND, per germline (reference sequence). With V trimmed by 6 bases and J by 6 bases, 7 bases remained unmatched. The CDR3 region has the DNA TGTGCCAGTAGCGACAGGGAGCGGAATGGCTACACCTTC. Encoded protein: CASSDRERNGYTF.

The CDR3: CAWGEGAGGYTF. The CDR3 DNA sequence: TGTGCCTGGGGAGAGGGGGCGGGTGGCTACACCTTC. The genes are TRBV30 and TRBJ1-2; TRBD1 matches 7 bases. Trimming at V came to 5 bases and at J to 7 bases, leaving 7 bases not matched to a gene. The CDR3 spans 12 residues. CDR1 and CDR2 (germline): GTSNPN, SVGIG (reference sequence).

This chain links TRBV4-1 with TRBJ2-2; 7 bases fit TRBD1. The CDR3 is made up of 17 amino acids. The V gene end was trimmed by 1 base and the J gene end by 4 bases; junction bases not matched to a gene: 9. Looked up from germline, CDR1 is MGHRA and CDR2 is YSYEKL. CDR3 DNA: TGCGCCAGCAGCCAAGCTCGGCAGGGGGTAGGCACCGGGGAGCTGTTTTTT. Translated: CASSQARQGVGTGELFF.

The J gene is TRBJ2-7, the V gene TRBV5-6; 7 bases align to TRBD2. The CDR3 has 17 amino acids. V lost 3 bases, J lost 2 bases, and 14 bases stayed unmatched. The germline gives CDR1 SGHDT, CDR2 YYEEEE. CDR3 nucleotides: TGTGCCAGCAGCTCTCCTTTAGGGGAGGGGCGCGCCTACGAGCAGTACTTC. It codes for CASSSPLGEGRAYEQYF.

The chain recombines TRBV13 with TRBJ2-1; 8 bases map to TRBD2. CDR3 size: 15 residues. Germline values: CDR1 PRHDT, CDR2 FYEKMQ (reference sequence). V shed 8 bases and J 7 bases; nucleotides not matched to a gene: 13. CDR3 amino acids: CASEKRGGQLNEQFF. The CDR3 region has the DNA TGTGCCAGCGAAAAACGCGGGGGGCAACTAAATGAGCAGTTCTTC.

On this clone: In the same sample, other DNA sequences code for this CDR3. The chain links TRBV7-9 to TRBJ1-5, with 9 bases that match TRBD1. With V trimmed by 1 base and J by 3 bases, 4 bases remained unmatched. CDR1 SEHNR and CDR2 FQNEAQ come from the germline V gene (reference sequence). This CDR3 is built from 16 residues. CDR3: CASSLGTGDFNQPQHF. The CDR3 bases are TGTGCCAGCAGCTTAGGGACAGGGGACTTCAATCAGCCCCAGCATTTT.

This clone was seen a handful of times. CDR3 residues: CASGRGSVDYGYTF. As DNA, the CDR3 is TGTGCCAGTGGCAGGGGATCAGTAGACTATGGCTACACCTTC. The V and J genes are TRBV5-6 and TRBJ1-2, with D possibly matching TRBD1 (6 bases). V lost 8 bases to trimming and J lost 3 bases, with 17 bases between them. The CDR3 covers 14 residues. Germline V gene lookup returns CDR1 SGHDT and CDR2 YYEEEE.

V gene TRBV5-1 combines with J gene TRBJ2-1, with a possible D match to TRBD2 (5 bases). Germline assignment: CDR1 SGHRS and CDR2 YFSETQ. This CDR3 region has 15 residues. V was cut by 3 bases and J by 0 bases, with 10 bases left in between. The CDR3 region is CASSSTGSSYNEQFF. As DNA, the CDR3 is TGCGCCAGCAGCTCGACGGGGAGCTCCTACAATGAGCAGTTCTTC.

This clone has only a few counts. The J gene is TRBJ1-2, the V gene TRBV18; D unresolved. V lost 2 bases and J 2 bases, leaving 12 bases between the germline ends. Germline V lookup: CDR1 KGHSH, CDR2 LQKENI. The length of the CDR3 is 15 residues. In DNA form, the CDR3 reads TGTGCCAGCTCACCAGGGCAGACCTTGAACTATGGCTACACCTTC. The encoded protein is CASSPGQTLNYGYTF.

The J gene is TRBJ1-2, the V gene TRBV6-1; a possible D gene is TRBD1 (6 bases). The germline V gene has CDR1 MNHNS and CDR2 SASEGT. This CDR3 is built from 12 residues. With 10 bases removed from V and 2 bases from J, the gap between germline ends came to 11 bases. Written as DNA, the CDR3 is TGTGCCATTGGACAGCTAAACTATGGCTACACCTTC. Protein product: CAIGQLNYGYTF.

The J gene is TRBJ2-6, the V gene TRBV4-1; 7 bases match TRBD1. Germline assignment: CDR1 MGHRA and CDR2 YSYEKL. With V trimmed by 7 bases and J by 5 bases, 11 bases remained unmatched. This CDR3 has 16 amino acids. The CDR3 nucleotides are TGCGCCAGCAAAGACAGGGATGGTCTCTGGGCCAACGTCCTGACTTTC. Translating it yields CASKDRDGLWANVLTF.

This chain connects TRBV2 to TRBJ1-6, with a tentative D call TRBD1 (6 bases). CDR3 length equals 14 residues. Looked up from germline, CDR1 is SNHLY and CDR2 is FYNNEI. Trimming stripped 7 bases from V and 14 bases from J, with 21 bases between. The CDR3 region has the DNA TGTGCCAGCAAGGGGGAACAGGTGGGCAAAACCCTCCACTTT. Amino acids: CASKGEQVGKTLHF.

The chain recombines TRBV18 with TRBJ2-1; TRBD2 matches 14 bases. Germline V gene sequence: CDR1 KGHSH, CDR2 LQKENI. The CDR3 sequence is 17 residues long. V gave up 3 bases and J gave up 8 bases; unmatched junction bases: 9. CDR3 amino acids: CASSPRLAGGPGDEQFF. CDR3 sequence (DNA): TGTGCCAGCTCACCCCGACTAGCGGGGGGGCCCGGCGATGAGCAGTTCTTC.

The J gene is TRBJ1-1, the V gene TRBV30, with no clear D. The CDR3 covers 13 residues. Trimming left V 3 bases short and J 5 bases short, with 13 bases between. Germline V lookup: CDR1 GTSNPN, CDR2 SVGIG (reference sequence). CDR3 residues: CAWRGLSGTEAFF. Written as DNA, the CDR3 is TGTGCCTGGAGGGGCCTTTCAGGTACTGAAGCTTTCTTT.